One sample yielded the 23 T cell receptor beta chains listed below, sequenced in a study of shared clonotypes between healthy human individuals. Here immunoSEQ multiplex PCR was the method, and the copy in TCRdb shows in-frame clones only, minus some. In the table there are millions of clones, around 95% of which are singletons. Input material: naive CD4+ T cells sorted from blood. As for subset: CD45RA+ positively selected. The origin of the receptors is a man younger than 35 in good health.

This chain uses TRBV19 with TRBJ1-1; possibly TRBD1 for D (5 bases). The V end was cut by 6 bases, the J end by 4 bases, with 15 bases between. This CDR3 has 14 amino acids. Looked up from germline, CDR1 is LNHDA and CDR2 is SQIVND (reference sequence). This CDR3 reads CASRRESGGTEAFF. The CDR3, as DNA: TGTGCCAGTAGGCGGGAGTCCGGGGGCACTGAAGCTTTCTTT. Drawing the rest from reference TRBV19 and TRBJ1-1, the complete variable domain is DGGITQSPKYLFRKEGQNVTLSCEQNLNHDAMYWYRQDPGQGLRLIYYSQIVNDFQKGDIAEGYSVSREKKESFPLTVTSAQKNPTAFYLCASRRESGGTEAFFGQGTRLTVV.

This clone occurred once. The rearrangement joins TRBV7-8 to TRBJ2-7, with 8 nucleotides matching TRBD1. The ends lost 5 bases at V and 7 bases at J; junction bases unmatched: 4. CDR3 length equals 12 residues. From germline, CDR1 is SGHVS and CDR2 FQNEAQ. DNA for the CDR3: TGTGCCAGCAGCGAGACAGGGGCAGAGCAGTACTTC. It translates to CASSETGAEQYF.

The gene calls are TRBV7-2 and TRBJ2-5, with 8 bases aligning to TRBD1. This CDR3 has 14 residues. Unmatched junction bases numbered 5, after V lost 4 bases and J lost 4 bases. The germline gives CDR1 SGHTA, CDR2 FQGNSA. In DNA form, the CDR3 reads TGTGCCAGCAGCTCAATCAGGGGGCGAGAGACCCAGTACTTC. It translates to CASSSIRGRETQYF.

As concerns this clone: Distinct nucleotide sequences in the sample also encode this CDR3. The chain has TRBV9 and TRBJ2-5, with D tentatively TRBD1 or TRBD2 (6 bases each). CDR1 is SGDLS, CDR2 YYNGEE, per germline. Trimming left V 4 bases short and J 4 bases short, with 14 bases between. The length of the CDR3 is 14 residues. CDR3 bases: TGTGCCAGCAGCCCCAGAGGGGGGCGAGAGACCCAGTACTTC. Residues: CASSPRGGRETQYF.

Concerning this clone itself: The identical CDR3 is also encoded by other nucleotide sequences in the sample. The rearrangement uses TRBV10-3 and TRBJ1-3, with D unclear. Trimming stripped 2 bases from V and 0 bases from J, with 2 bases between. This CDR3 region has 13 residues. Germline CDR1 reads ENHRY; CDR2 reads SYGVKD. In DNA form, the CDR3 reads TGTGCCATCAGTGAGGTCTCTGGAAACACCATATATTTT. Protein: CAISEVSGNTIYF.

This sequence joins TRBV7-2 and TRBJ2-3; TRBD2 is a possible D gene (5 bases). Trimming stripped 1 base from V and 3 bases from J, with 14 bases between. This CDR3 is 16 amino acids long. Looked up from germline, CDR1 is SGHTA and CDR2 is FQGNSA. CDR3 bases: TGTGCCAGCAGCTTAGATCCGGGATTCTGGACAGATACGCAGTATTTT. Translation gives CASSLDPGFWTDTQYF.

The J gene is TRBJ1-2, the V gene TRBV5-1; D ambiguous. CDR1 is SGHRS, CDR2 YFSETQ, per germline. The CDR3 totals 13 residues. V lost 4 bases and J 2 bases, leaving 9 bases between the germline ends. Written as DNA, the CDR3 is TGCGCCAGCAGCACGGGAGTCAACTATGGCTACACCTTC. This codes for CASSTGVNYGYTF.

As concerns this clone: The sample carries other DNA sequences with the same CDR3. The rearrangement joins TRBV10-3 to TRBJ1-4; 7 positions agree with TRBD1. CDR1 and CDR2 (germline): ENHRY, SYGVKD. The CDR3 loop spans 13 amino acids. V gave up 6 bases and J gave up 6 bases; unmatched junction bases: 4. In nucleotides, the CDR3 is TGTGCCATCAGCCGGGGGACAGATGAAAAACTGTTTTTT. It encodes CAISRGTDEKLFF.

The chain uses TRBV9 and TRBJ1-4; D is undetermined. The CDR3 is made up of 15 amino acids. Trimming pared 0 bases from V and 2 bases from J, leaving 8 bases between. Germline V lookup: CDR1 SGDLS, CDR2 YYNGEE. The CDR3 coding sequence is TGTGCCAGCAGCGTAGGGCAACAGACTAATGAAAAACTGTTTTTT. Translation gives CASSVGQQTNEKLFF. Based on the CDR3 plus reference TRBV9 and TRBJ1-4, the full variable domain is DSGVTQTPKHLITATGQRVTLRCSPRSGDLSVYWYQQSLDQGLQFLIQYYNGEERAKGNILERFSAQQFPDLHSELNLSSLELGDSALYFCASSVGQQTNEKLFFGSGTQLSVL.

The J gene is TRBJ2-3, the V gene TRBV10-3, with TRBD2 matching 9 bases. With 7 bases clipped from V and 6 bases from J, the junction kept 11 bases outside the gene matches. The CDR3 consists of 15 residues. Germline assignment: CDR1 ENHRY and CDR2 SYGVKD. Written as DNA, the CDR3 is TGTGCCATCAAGTTAAGAGGACTAGCGAGTGATACGCAGTATTTT. Its protein product is CAIKLRGLASDTQYF.

V is TRBV7-2 and J is TRBJ1-5; no clear D. With 4 bases removed from V and 5 bases from J, the gap between germline ends came to 9 bases. Per the germline V gene, CDR1 is SGHTA and CDR2 is FQGNSA. The CDR3 totals 13 residues. The CDR3 region has the DNA TGTGCCAGCAGCTACGGGCTATATCAGCCCCAGCATTTT. Amino acids: CASSYGLYQPQHF.

The CDR3 bases are TGCGCCAGCAGTGATAGGGTGGATACGCAGTATTTT. Its translation is CASSDRVDTQYF. This sequence joins TRBV10-2 and TRBJ2-3, with D unresolved. CDR1 and CDR2 from the germline V gene are WSHSY and SAAADI. The CDR3 runs to 12 residues. Deletions cut 3 bases from V and 6 bases from J, with 7 bases between.

The chain carries TRBV10-1 and TRBJ1-2; D remains unclear. Trimming shortened V by 5 bases and J by 7 bases, and 14 bases separated the two germline ends. The length of the CDR3 is 13 residues. Germline V gene sequence: CDR1 WNHNN, CDR2 SYGVQD (reference sequence). The chain's CDR3 is CASSPTPDRGYTF. CDR3 DNA: TGCGCCAGCAGTCCGACCCCGGACCGTGGCTACACCTTC.

This chain links TRBV6-5 with TRBJ2-7; D is ambiguous. The CDR3 is made up of 15 amino acids. The germline CDR1 and CDR2 sequences are MNHEY and SVGAGI. V gave up 2 bases and J gave up 3 bases, with 14 bases separating them. The CDR3 coding sequence is TGTGCCAGCAGTTACGATGGGTCTCCATTCTACGAGCAGTACTTC. It specifies CASSYDGSPFYEQYF.

The rearrangement uses TRBV5-4 and TRBJ1-4; 7 bases are a match to TRBD1. J lost 8 bases, V lost 1 base, and 8 bases had no gene match. Germline loops: CDR1 SGHNT, CDR2 YYREEE (reference sequence). This CDR3 contains 15 residues. CDR3 sequence: CASSLQGQLSEKLFF. In DNA form, the CDR3 reads TGTGCCAGCAGCTTGCAGGGACAGCTGAGCGAAAAACTGTTTTTT.

This chain joins TRBV13 and TRBJ2-2; D is possibly TRBD1 (6 bases). CDR3 size: 17 residues. Germline values: CDR1 PRHDT, CDR2 FYEKMQ (reference sequence). V lost 0 bases and J 3 bases, leaving 14 bases between the germline ends. The CDR3, as DNA: TGTGCCAGCAGCTTAGGAGGCAGGGGTTTCGACACCGGGGAGCTGTTTTTT. It specifies CASSLGGRGFDTGELFF.

This clone is a singleton in its sample. This sample also contains other DNA sequences that code for the same CDR3. The V call is TRBV28, the J call TRBJ1-4; D remains unclear. Germline CDR1 reads MDHEN; CDR2 reads SYDVKM. The CDR3 length is 11 residues. Trimming stripped 3 bases from V and 8 bases from J, with 4 bases between. CDR3: CASSLLEKLFF. The CDR3 DNA follows: TGTGCCAGCAGTTTGTTGGAAAAACTGTTTTTT.

As for this clone: The sample contains more than one DNA sequence encoding this CDR3. The chain recombines TRBV5-1 with TRBJ2-5; D perhaps matches TRBD1 (5 bases). Germline CDR1 is SGHRS and CDR2 is YFSETQ. The CDR3 contains 13 residues. Deletions cut 0 bases from V and 5 bases from J, with 8 bases between. In nucleotides, the CDR3 is TGCGCCAGCAGCTTGGGGCAGGGTGAGACCCAGTACTTC. This sequence encodes CASSLGQGETQYF.

V and J are TRBV5-1 and TRBJ1-4, with 7 bases identical to TRBD1. Germline values: CDR1 SGHRS, CDR2 YFSETQ. Unmatched junction bases numbered 13, after V lost 3 bases and J lost 8 bases. CDR3 length: 16 residues. This CDR3 is CASSSGRPPGGEKLFF. In DNA, the CDR3 is TGCGCCAGCAGCTCCGGAAGGCCCCCAGGGGGGGAAAAACTGTTTTTT.

The rearrangement uses TRBV5-1 and TRBJ2-1; the match to TRBD2 covers 8 bases. The V gene end was trimmed by 1 base and the J gene end by 4 bases; junction bases not matched to a gene: 4. Per the germline V gene, CDR1 is SGHRS and CDR2 is YFSETQ. The CDR3 has 15 amino acids. This chain's CDR3 is CASSLITSGYNEQFF. In DNA form, the CDR3 reads TGCGCCAGCAGCTTGATAACTAGCGGTTACAATGAGCAGTTCTTC.

V usage is TRBV7-9 and J usage is TRBJ2-7; D is perhaps TRBD1 (5 bases). The length of the CDR3 is 15 residues. From germline, CDR1 is SEHNR and CDR2 FQNEAQ (reference sequence). Trimming pared 0 bases from V and 3 bases from J, leaving 12 bases between. The chain's CDR3 is CASSLAAGYFYEQYF. The CDR3 coding sequence is TGTGCCAGCAGCTTAGCGGCAGGGTATTTCTACGAGCAGTACTTC.

This rearrangement joins TRBV10-2 to TRBJ2-1, with 8 bases lining up with TRBD2. The CDR3 sequence is 13 residues long. CDR1 and CDR2 from the germline V gene are WSHSY and SAAADI. With 2 bases clipped from V and 10 bases from J, the junction kept 4 bases outside the gene matches. The CDR3 sequence is CASSERLAREQFF. Written as DNA, the CDR3 is TGCGCCAGCAGTGAGCGACTAGCGCGGGAGCAGTTCTTC.

This chain uses TRBV6-5 with TRBJ2-1; possibly TRBD2 for D (6 bases). The CDR3 has 11 residues. V was cut by 5 bases and J by 9 bases, with 8 bases left in between. The germline V gene has CDR1 MNHEY and CDR2 SVGAGI. In nucleotides, the CDR3 is TGTGCCAGCAGTCCCGGGGGTGAGCAGTTCTTC. Translation gives CASSPGGEQFF.